Listed below are T cell receptor beta chains from one sample, sequenced in a study of Ad26.COV2.S vaccination and SARS-CoV-2 variants. Only in-frame clones appear in the TCRdb table, and some are missing; sequencing was by immunoSEQ multiplex PCR. The sample has hundreds of thousands of clones, 92% seen once; the top ten hold about 3.8%. The material sequenced was peripheral blood, taken after recovery from COVID-19. Receptors were obtained from a human donor who had recovered from COVID-19. CDR3s include the opening cysteine and the closing phenylalanine or tryptophan. The order of the fields is clone size, J gene, D gene, V gene, CDR3 DNA, CDR3 protein. A D gene is named only where the DNA matches it firmly. A row's size may be missing; if present it is once, few, many or a size class.

clone size: NA; J gene: TRBJ1-2; D gene: NA; V gene: TRBV12-3/TRBV12-4; CDR3 DNA: TGTGCCAGCAGTTTCCCCGTCTCTGGCTACACCTTC; CDR3 protein: CASSFPVSGYTF
clone size: NA; J gene: TRBJ2-7; D gene: NA; V gene: TRBV11-2; CDR3 DNA: TGTGCCAGCAGCTTAGGGGGGTGGGCCATCTCCTACGAGCAGTACTTC; CDR3 protein: CASSLGGWAISYEQYF
clone size: NA; J gene: TRBJ2-3; D gene: NA; V gene: TRBV6-5; CDR3 DNA: TGTGCCAGCAGTTCCCAAGCGGAAGGTACGCAGTATTTT; CDR3 protein: CASSSQAEGTQYF
clone size: once; J gene: TRBJ1-2; D gene: TRBD1; V gene: TRBV18; CDR3 DNA: TGTGCCAGCTCACCAAGGCAGGGGGTTAACTATGGCTACACCTTC; CDR3 protein: CASSPRQGVNYGYTF
clone size: NA; J gene: TRBJ1-1; D gene: NA; V gene: TRBV6-5; CDR3 DNA: TGTGCCAGCACCAGGAACACTGAAGCTTTCTTT; CDR3 protein: CASTRNTEAFF
clone size: NA; J gene: TRBJ2-3; D gene: NA; V gene: TRBV7-7; CDR3 DNA: TGTGCTAGCAGCTTAACCGACGCCAGCACAGATACGCAGTATTTT; CDR3 protein: CASSLTDASTDTQYF
clone size: NA; J gene: TRBJ2-6; D gene: NA; V gene: TRBV5-1; CDR3 DNA: TGCGCCAGCAGCTTCCCGGGACGGCTCTCTGGGGCCAACGTCCTGACTTTC; CDR3 protein: CASSFPGRLSGANVLTF
clone size: NA; J gene: TRBJ1-2; D gene: NA; V gene: TRBV18; CDR3 DNA: TGTGCCAGCTCACCAGGGGGGGACTATGGCTACACCTTC; CDR3 protein: CASSPGGDYGYTF
clone size: NA; J gene: TRBJ1-4; D gene: NA; V gene: TRBV7-9; CDR3 DNA: TGTGCCAGCAGCTTAGACGTGGGTGAAAAACTGTTTTTT; CDR3 protein: CASSLDVGEKLFF
clone size: NA; J gene: TRBJ1-4; D gene: NA; V gene: TRBV2; CDR3 DNA: TGTGCCAGCAGTGAATTCACTGGAAATGTAAATGAAAAACTGTTTTTT; CDR3 protein: CASSEFTGNVNEKLFF
clone size: NA; J gene: TRBJ1-5; D gene: NA; V gene: TRBV13; CDR3 DNA: TGTGCCAGCAGCTTCGGCACGGGCACTAGCAATCAGCCCCAGCATTTT; CDR3 protein: CASSFGTGTSNQPQHF
clone size: NA; J gene: TRBJ2-2; D gene: TRBD2; V gene: TRBV5-1; CDR3 DNA: TGCGCCAGCAGCTTGGAAGCGGGGCGAGGGACCGGGGAGCTGTTTTTT; CDR3 protein: CASSLEAGRGTGELFF
clone size: NA; J gene: TRBJ1-1; D gene: NA; V gene: TRBV6-2/TRBV6-3; CDR3 DNA: TGTGCCAGCAGTTATGGTACGCGGAACACTGAAGCTTTCTTT; CDR3 protein: CASSYGTRNTEAFF
clone size: NA; J gene: TRBJ1-1; D gene: NA; V gene: TRBV3-1/TRBV3-2; CDR3 DNA: TGTGCCAGCAGCCGGGAAAGTATCACCACTGAAGCTTTCTTT; CDR3 protein: CASSRESITTEAFF
clone size: NA; J gene: TRBJ1-6; D gene: NA; V gene: TRBV9; CDR3 DNA: TGTGCCAGCAGCGTATGGGGGGACTTTGATTCACCCCTCCACTTT; CDR3 protein: CASSVWGDFDSPLHF